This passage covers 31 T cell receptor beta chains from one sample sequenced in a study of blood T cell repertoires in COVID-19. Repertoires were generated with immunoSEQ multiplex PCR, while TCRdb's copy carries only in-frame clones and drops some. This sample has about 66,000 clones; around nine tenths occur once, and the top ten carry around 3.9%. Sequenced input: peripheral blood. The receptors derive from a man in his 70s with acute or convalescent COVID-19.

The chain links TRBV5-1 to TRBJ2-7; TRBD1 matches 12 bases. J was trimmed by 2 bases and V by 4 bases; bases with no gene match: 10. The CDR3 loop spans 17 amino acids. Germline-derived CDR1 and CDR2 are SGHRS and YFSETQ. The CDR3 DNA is TGCGCCAGCAGCCCGGGGACAGGGGGCTTAGTCCCCTACGAGCAGTACTTC. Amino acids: CASSPGTGGLVPYEQYF.

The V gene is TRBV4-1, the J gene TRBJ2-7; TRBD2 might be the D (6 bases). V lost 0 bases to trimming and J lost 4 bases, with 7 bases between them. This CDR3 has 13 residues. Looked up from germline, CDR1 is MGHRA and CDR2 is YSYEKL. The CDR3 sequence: CASSQEGGYEQYF. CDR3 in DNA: TGCGCCAGCAGCCAAGAGGGGGGATACGAGCAGTACTTC.

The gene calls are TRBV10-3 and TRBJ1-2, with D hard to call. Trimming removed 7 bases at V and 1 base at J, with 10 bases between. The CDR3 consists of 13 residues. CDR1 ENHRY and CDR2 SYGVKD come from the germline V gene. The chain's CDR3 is CAIKAGDNYGYTF. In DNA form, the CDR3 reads TGTGCCATCAAGGCGGGAGATAACTATGGCTACACCTTC.

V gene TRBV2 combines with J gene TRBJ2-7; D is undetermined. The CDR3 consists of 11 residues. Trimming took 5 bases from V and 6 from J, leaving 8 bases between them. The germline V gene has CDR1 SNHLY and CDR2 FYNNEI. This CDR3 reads CASSLQTEQYF. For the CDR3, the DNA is TGTGCCAGCAGTCTACAGACCGAGCAGTACTTC.

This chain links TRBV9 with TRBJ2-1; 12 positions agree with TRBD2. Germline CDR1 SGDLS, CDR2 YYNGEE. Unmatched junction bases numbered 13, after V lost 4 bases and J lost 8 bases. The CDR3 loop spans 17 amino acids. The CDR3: CASSLAGGRRGWDEQFF. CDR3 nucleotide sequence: TGTGCCAGCAGCCTAGCGGGGGGGCGTCGCGGATGGGATGAGCAGTTCTTC.

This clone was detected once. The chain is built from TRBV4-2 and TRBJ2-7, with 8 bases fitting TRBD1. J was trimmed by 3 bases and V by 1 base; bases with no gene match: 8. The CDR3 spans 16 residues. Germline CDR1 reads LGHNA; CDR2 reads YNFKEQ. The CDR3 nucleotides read TGTGCCAGCAGCCAAGTCGCCGGGACAGGCGACTACGAGCAGTACTTC. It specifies CASSQVAGTGDYEQYF.

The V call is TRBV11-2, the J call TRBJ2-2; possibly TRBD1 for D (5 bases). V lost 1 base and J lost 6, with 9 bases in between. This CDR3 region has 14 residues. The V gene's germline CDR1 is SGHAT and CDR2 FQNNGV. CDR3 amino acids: CASSLAAGPGELFF. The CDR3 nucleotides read TGTGCCAGCAGCTTAGCTGCAGGGCCCGGGGAGCTGTTTTTT.

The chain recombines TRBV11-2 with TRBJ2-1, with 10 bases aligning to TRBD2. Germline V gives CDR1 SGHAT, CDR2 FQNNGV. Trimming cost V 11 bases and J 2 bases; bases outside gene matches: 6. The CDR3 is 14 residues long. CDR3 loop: CAGRLAGPYNEQFF. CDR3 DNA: TGTGCCGGTCGACTAGCGGGCCCCTACAATGAGCAGTTCTTC.

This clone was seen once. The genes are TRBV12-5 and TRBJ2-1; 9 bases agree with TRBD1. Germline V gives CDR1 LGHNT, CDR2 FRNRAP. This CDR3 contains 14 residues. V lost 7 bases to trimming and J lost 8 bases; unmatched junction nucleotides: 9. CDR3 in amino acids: CASEGTGRGHEQFF. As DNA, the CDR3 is TGTGCTAGTGAGGGGACAGGGAGAGGCCATGAGCAGTTCTTC.

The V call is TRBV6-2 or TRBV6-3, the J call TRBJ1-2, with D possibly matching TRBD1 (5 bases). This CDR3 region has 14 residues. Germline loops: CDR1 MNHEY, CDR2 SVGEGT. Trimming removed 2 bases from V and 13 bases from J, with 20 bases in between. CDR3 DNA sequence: TGTGCCAGCAGTTACGACAGAACCCTCAACTCGGGCACCTTC. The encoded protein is CASSYDRTLNSGTF.

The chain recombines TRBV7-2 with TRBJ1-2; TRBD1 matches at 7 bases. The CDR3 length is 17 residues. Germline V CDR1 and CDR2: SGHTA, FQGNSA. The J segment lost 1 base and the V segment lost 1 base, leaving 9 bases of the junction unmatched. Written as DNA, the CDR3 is TGTGCCAGCAGCTTAGGGAGGGGGCGCGAGGGTAACTATGGCTACACCTTC. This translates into CASSLGRGREGNYGYTF. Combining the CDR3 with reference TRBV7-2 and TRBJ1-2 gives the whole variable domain GAGVSQSPSNKVTEKGKDVELRCDPISGHTALYWYRQSLGQGLEFLIYFQGNSAPDKSGLPSDRFSAERTGGSVSTLTIQRTQQEDSAVYLCASSLGRGREGNYGYTFGSGTRLTVV.

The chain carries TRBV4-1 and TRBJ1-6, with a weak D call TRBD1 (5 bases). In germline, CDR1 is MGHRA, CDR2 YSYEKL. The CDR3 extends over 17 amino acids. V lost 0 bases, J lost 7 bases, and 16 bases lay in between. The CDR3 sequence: CASSQERTRTINSPLHF. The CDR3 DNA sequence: TGCGCCAGCAGCCAAGAAAGGACACGCACCATAAATTCACCCCTCCACTTT.

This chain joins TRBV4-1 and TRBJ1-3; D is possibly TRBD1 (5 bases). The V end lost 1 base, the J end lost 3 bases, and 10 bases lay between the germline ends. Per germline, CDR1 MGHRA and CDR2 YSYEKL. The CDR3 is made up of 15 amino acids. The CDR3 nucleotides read TGCGCCAGCAGCCAAGGAGTACAGGATGGAAACACCATATATTTT. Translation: CASSQGVQDGNTIYF.

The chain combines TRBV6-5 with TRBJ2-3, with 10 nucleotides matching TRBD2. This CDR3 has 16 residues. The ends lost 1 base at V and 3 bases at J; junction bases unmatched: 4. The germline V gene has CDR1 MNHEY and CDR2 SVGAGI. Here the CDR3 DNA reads TGTGCCAGCAGTTACTTGGTAGCGGGGGGTACAGATACGCAGTATTTT. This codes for CASSYLVAGGTDTQYF.

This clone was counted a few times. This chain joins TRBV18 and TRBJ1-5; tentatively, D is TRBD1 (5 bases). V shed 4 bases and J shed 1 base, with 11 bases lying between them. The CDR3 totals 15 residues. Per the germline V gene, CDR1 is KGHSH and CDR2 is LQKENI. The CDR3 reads CASSLGQVSNQPQHF. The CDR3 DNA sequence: TGTGCCAGCTCACTGGGGCAGGTCAGCAATCAGCCCCAGCATTTT.

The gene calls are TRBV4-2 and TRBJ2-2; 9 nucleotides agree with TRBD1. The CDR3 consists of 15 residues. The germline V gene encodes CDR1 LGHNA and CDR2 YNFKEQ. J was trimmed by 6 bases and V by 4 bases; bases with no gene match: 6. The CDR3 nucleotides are TGTGCCAGCAGCCTCGGGACAGGGATGGCCGGGGAGCTGTTTTTT. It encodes CASSLGTGMAGELFF.

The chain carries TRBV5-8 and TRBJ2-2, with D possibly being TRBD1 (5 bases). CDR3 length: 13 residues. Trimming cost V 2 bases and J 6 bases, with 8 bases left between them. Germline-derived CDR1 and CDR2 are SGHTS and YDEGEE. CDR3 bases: TGTGCCAGCAGCTTTGCACAGGCCGGGGAGCTGTTTTTT. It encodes CASSFAQAGELFF.

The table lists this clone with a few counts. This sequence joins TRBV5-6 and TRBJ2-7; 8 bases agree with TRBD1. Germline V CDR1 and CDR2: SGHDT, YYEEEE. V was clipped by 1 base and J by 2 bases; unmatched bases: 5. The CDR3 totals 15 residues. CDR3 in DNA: TGTGCCAGCAGCTTGAGGACAGGGCCCCCCTACGAGCAGTACTTC. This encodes CASSLRTGPPYEQYF.

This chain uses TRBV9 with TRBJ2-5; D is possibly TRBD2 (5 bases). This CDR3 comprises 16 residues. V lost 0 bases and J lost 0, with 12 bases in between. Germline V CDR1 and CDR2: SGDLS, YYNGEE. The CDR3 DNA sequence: TGTGCCAGCAGCGTAGCGGGCCCCGGGGACCAAGAGACCCAGTACTTC. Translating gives CASSVAGPGDQETQYF.

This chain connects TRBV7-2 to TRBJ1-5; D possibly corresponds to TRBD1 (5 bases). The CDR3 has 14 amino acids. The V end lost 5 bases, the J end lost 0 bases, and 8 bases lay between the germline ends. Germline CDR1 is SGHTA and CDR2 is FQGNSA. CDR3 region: CASSMTDSNQPQHF. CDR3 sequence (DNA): TGTGCCAGCAGCATGACAGATAGCAATCAGCCCCAGCATTTT.

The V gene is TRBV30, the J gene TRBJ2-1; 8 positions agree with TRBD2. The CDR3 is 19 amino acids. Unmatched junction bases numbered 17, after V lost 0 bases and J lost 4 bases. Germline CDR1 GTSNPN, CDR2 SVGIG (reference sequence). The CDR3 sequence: CAWSVLQAKVSGEYNEQFF. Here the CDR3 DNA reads TGTGCCTGGAGTGTACTACAGGCGAAGGTTAGCGGGGAGTACAATGAGCAGTTCTTC.

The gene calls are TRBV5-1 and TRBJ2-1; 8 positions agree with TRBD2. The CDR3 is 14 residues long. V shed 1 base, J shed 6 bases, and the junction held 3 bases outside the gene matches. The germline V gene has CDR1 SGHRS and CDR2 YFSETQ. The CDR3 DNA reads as TGCGCCAGCAGCTTGATTCTAGCGGGCAATGAGCAGTTCTTC. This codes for CASSLILAGNEQFF.

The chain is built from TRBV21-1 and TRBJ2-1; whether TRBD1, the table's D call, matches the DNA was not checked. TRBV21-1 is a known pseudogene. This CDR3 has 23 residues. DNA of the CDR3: TGTGCCAGCAGCAAAGCGGACATAGAACAGTGTTTTGTCGATATCCCTTTTACAGATGAGCAGTTCTTC. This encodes CASSKADIEQCFVDIPFTDEQFF.

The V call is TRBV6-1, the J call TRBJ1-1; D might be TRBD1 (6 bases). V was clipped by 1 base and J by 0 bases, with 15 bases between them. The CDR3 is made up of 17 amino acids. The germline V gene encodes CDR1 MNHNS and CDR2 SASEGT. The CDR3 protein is CASSEGVGTPMNTEAFF. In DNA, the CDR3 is TGTGCCAGCAGTGAAGGGGTCGGGACACCCATGAACACTGAAGCTTTCTTT.

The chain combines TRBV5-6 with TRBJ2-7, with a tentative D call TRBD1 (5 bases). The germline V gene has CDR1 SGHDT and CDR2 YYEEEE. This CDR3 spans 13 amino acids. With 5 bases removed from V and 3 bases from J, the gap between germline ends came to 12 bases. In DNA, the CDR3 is TGTGCCAGCAGTACCGACAGACACTACGAGCAGTACTTC. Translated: CASSTDRHYEQYF.

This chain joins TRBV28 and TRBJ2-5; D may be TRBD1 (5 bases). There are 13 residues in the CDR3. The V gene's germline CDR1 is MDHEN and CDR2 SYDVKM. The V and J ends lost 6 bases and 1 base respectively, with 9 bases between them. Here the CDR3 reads CASRGQLQETQYF. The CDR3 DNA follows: TGTGCCAGCAGGGGGCAGCTCCAAGAGACCCAGTACTTC.

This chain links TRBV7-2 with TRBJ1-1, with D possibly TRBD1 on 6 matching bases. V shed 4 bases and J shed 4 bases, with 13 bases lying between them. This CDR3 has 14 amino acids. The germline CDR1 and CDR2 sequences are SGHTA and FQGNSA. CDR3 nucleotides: TGTGCCAGCAGCTCTGACAGGACTGTCACTGAAGCTTTCTTT. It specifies CASSSDRTVTEAFF.

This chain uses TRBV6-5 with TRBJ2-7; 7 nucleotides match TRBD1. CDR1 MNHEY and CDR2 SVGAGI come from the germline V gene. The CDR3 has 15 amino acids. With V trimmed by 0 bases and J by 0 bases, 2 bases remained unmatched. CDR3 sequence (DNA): TGTGCCAGCAGTTACTCGTGGACAGGCTCCTACGAGCAGTACTTC. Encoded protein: CASSYSWTGSYEQYF.

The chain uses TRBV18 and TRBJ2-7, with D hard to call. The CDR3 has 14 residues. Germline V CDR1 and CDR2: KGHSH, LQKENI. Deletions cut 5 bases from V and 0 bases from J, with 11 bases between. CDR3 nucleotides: TGTGCCAGCTCAATCTCTTACAACTCCTACGAGCAGTACTTC. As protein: CASSISYNSYEQYF.

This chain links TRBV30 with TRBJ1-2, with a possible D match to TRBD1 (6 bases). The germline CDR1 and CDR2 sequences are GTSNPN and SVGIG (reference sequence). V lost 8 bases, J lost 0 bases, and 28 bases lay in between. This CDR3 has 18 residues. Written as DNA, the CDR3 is TGTGCCACCTGTGGGGGGGGGCTGGAGTTTCGCACTAACTATGGCTACACCTTC. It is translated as CATCGGGLEFRTNYGYTF.

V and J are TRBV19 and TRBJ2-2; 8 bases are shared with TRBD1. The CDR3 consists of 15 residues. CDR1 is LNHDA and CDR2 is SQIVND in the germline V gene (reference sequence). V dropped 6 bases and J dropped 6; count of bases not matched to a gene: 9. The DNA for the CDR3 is TGTGCCAGTAGGAGGACAGGGATGATCTCCGGGGAGCTGTTTTTT. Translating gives CASRRTGMISGELFF.